The T cell receptor beta chain under discussion was sequenced for a study of blood T cell repertoires in COVID-19. The germline V gene encodes CDR1 LGHDT and CDR2 YNNKEL (reference sequence). This CDR3 comprises 18 residues. J was trimmed by 3 bases and V by 0 bases; bases with no gene match: 8. Here immunoSEQ multiplex PCR was the method, and the copy in TCRdb shows in-frame clones only, minus some. The data contain roughly 220,000 clones, just over 85% of them seen just once; the ten biggest clones take up 3.5% to 4.5%. The V and J genes are TRBV3-1 (or the pseudogene TRBV3-2) and TRBJ2-1; 10 bases match TRBD2. Sequencing was done on a sample of PBMCs or T cells enriched from blood (not recorded which). The sequence came from a middle-aged woman with acute COVID-19. CDR3 amino acids: CASSQDRTSGPSYNEQFF. As DNA, the CDR3 is TGTGCCAGCAGCCAAGATCGGACTAGCGGCCCTAGCTACAATGAGCAGTTCTTC.